Listed below are T cell receptor beta chains from one sample, sequenced in a study of blood T cell repertoires in COVID-19. The assay was immunoSEQ multiplex PCR, and TCRdb's table has in-frame clones only and misses some. The table shows about 180,000 clones, with roughly 84% occurring only once. What was sequenced was peripheral blood. The receptors shown here come from a woman aged 55-70 years with acute or convalescent COVID-19. Each CDR3 is given with its conserved first and last residue. A D gene is named only where the DNA matches it firmly. Size values are once, few and many counts, or a class for expanded clones, and some rows have none.

V gene	D gene	J gene	clone size	CDR3 protein
TRBV30	NA	TRBJ1-3	NA	CAWREQGGGNTIYF
TRBV7-9	NA	TRBJ2-7	NA	CASSLRILGEDEQYF
TRBV11-3	NA	TRBJ2-2	few	CASSFSEGYTGELFF
TRBV5-8	NA	TRBJ1-2	NA	CASSLIGRGRNYGYTF
TRBV6-4	TRBD2	TRBJ2-7	once	CASSLIAGGNYEQYF
TRBV4-3	NA	TRBJ2-3	NA	CASSPAPGDSTDTQYF
TRBV5-4	NA	TRBJ1-6	NA	CASSARVAEDSPLHF
TRBV6-5	TRBD1	TRBJ2-7	NA	CASRPTTGLDEQYF
TRBV6-5	NA	TRBJ1-2	few	CASSSTGSNYGYTF
TRBV6-5	TRBD2	TRBJ2-5	NA	CASSTGTSKETQYF
TRBV10-3	TRBD1	TRBJ1-5	NA	CAISGQGGQPQHF
TRBV5-6	NA	TRBJ1-2	NA	CASKIDRNRGGYTF
TRBV18	TRBD1	TRBJ1-2	once	CASSPAWQGAYYGYTF
TRBV4-1	NA	TRBJ2-3	NA	CASSAGPKLGSSVSTDTQYF
TRBV5-1	TRBD1	TRBJ1-4	NA	CASSLAVLGQPNEKLFF
TRBV10-3	TRBD1	TRBJ1-2	once	CAISPGDRGYGYTF
TRBV18	NA	TRBJ1-1	NA	CASSPRVLERTATEAFF
TRBV3-1/TRBV3-2	NA	TRBJ2-3	NA	CASSQGGPPPDTQYF
TRBV6-5	TRBD1	TRBJ1-2	NA	CASRGTGQTYGYTF
TRBV28	NA	TRBJ2-1	NA	CASSLARYNEQFF
TRBV4-2	NA	TRBJ1-5	NA	CASSPVGGNNQPQHF
TRBV20-1	TRBD1	TRBJ2-5	NA	CSASFPTGVGWETQYF
TRBV10-3	TRBD2	TRBJ2-5	many	CAIKASGGDLQETQYF
TRBV25-1	TRBD1	TRBJ1-2	NA	CASSDHSGGNYGYTF
TRBV5-1	NA	TRBJ1-2	NA	CASSRTGTHDGYTF
TRBV19	TRBD1	TRBJ1-4	NA	CASNRGQGATNEKLFF
TRBV19	NA	TRBJ1-5	NA	CASSIRTESNQPQHF
TRBV11-2	NA	TRBJ1-3	NA	CASSLFTGNTIYF
TRBV7-9	NA	TRBJ2-1	NA	CASSLAGGRPQFF
TRBV12-3/TRBV12-4	NA	TRBJ2-5	NA	CASSKRTEETQYF
TRBV7-2	TRBD1	TRBJ1-1	NA	CASSPTGRQAFF
TRBV9	TRBD1	TRBJ1-3	NA	CASSVGTGTRGNTIYF
TRBV6-1	NA	TRBJ1-4	NA	CASSEGGRGKEKLFF
TRBV2	NA	TRBJ2-5	NA	CASRPATGQETQYF
TRBV19	TRBD1	TRBJ1-6	NA	CASTVGTGGRALHF
TRBV2	NA	TRBJ2-3	NA	CASRERVSTDTQYF
TRBV4-3	TRBD2	TRBJ2-7	NA	CASSQDWVAGGLISYEQYF
TRBV6-5	TRBD2	TRBJ2-7	NA	CASSTLAGDEQYF
TRBV5-4	NA	TRBJ2-1	NA	CASSSLLGGPNNEQFF
TRBV7-3	NA	TRBJ2-6	NA	CASSLRDSGSSGANVLTF
TRBV10-2	NA	TRBJ2-6	NA	CASRDSLSGANVLTF
TRBV9	NA	TRBJ1-3	NA	CASSVTRAGNTIYF
TRBV18	NA	TRBJ2-1	NA	CASSPPARGSSYNEQFF
TRBV7-9	NA	TRBJ2-7	NA	CASSRNPDSSYEQYF
TRBV11-2	TRBD1	TRBJ1-2	NA	CASSSYGTGANYGYTF
TRBV6-4	NA	TRBJ1-1	NA	CASSEYAGYDTEAFF
TRBV20-1	NA	TRBJ1-5	once	CSASTGKAGNQPQHF
TRBV7-6	NA	TRBJ1-4	few	CASSSGALGGEKLFF
TRBV3-1/TRBV3-2	TRBD1	TRBJ1-2	NA	CASSPPGQGSSGYTF
TRBV6-5	TRBD1	TRBJ2-3	NA	CASSYSGRGLGDTQYF
TRBV7-2	NA	TRBJ2-5	few	CASSAGIQETQYF
TRBV7-8	TRBD1	TRBJ2-7	NA	CASSRSTGNYEQYF
TRBV3-1/TRBV3-2	TRBD1	TRBJ1-1	NA	CASSHRDRAGGAFF
TRBV7-9	NA	TRBJ1-4	NA	CASSLDMLSNEKLFF
TRBV9	NA	TRBJ1-1	NA	CASSVSVLDSEAFF